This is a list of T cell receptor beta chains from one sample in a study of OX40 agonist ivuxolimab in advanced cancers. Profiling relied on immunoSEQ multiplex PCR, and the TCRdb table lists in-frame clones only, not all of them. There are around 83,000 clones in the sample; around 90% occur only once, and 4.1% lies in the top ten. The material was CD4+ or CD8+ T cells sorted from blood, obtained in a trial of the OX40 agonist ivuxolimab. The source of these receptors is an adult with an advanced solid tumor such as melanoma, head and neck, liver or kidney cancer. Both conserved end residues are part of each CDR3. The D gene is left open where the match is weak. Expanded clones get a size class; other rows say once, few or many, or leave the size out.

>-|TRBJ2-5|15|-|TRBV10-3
CAISESLAGQETQYF
TGTGCCATCAGTGAGTCTCTGGCGGGACAAGAGACCCAGTACTTC
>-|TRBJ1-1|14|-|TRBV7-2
CASSSQGKNTEAFF
TGTGCCAGCAGCTCACAGGGAAAGAACACTGAAGCTTTCTTT
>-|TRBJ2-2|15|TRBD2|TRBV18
CASSWIAGDTGELFF
TGTGCCAGCTCTTGGATAGCGGGAGACACCGGGGAGCTGTTTTTT
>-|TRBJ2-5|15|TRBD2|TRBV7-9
CASSLARGTRETQYF
TGTGCCAGCAGCTTAGCACGAGGGACTAGAGAGACCCAGTACTTC
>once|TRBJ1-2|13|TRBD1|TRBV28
CASMGQGVSGYTF
TGTGCCAGCATGGGACAGGGGGTAAGTGGCTACACCTTC
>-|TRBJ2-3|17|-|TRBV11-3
CASSLDLLDSHTDTQYF
TGTGCCAGCAGCTTAGACCTCCTAGATTCCCACACAGATACGCAGTATTTT
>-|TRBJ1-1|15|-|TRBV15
CATSRDLKGNTEAFF
TGTGCCACCAGCAGAGATCTAAAGGGGAACACTGAAGCTTTCTTT
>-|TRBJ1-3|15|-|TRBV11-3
CASSLRGDSGNTIYF
TGTGCCAGCAGCTTACGGGGGGACTCTGGAAACACCATATATTTT
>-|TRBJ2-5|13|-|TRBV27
CASSLSREETQYF
TGTGCCAGCAGTTTAAGCCGAGAAGAGACCCAGTACTTC
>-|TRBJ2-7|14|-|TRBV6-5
CASSERDGQLEQYF
TGTGCCAGCAGTGAGAGGGACGGACAGCTCGAGCAGTACTTC
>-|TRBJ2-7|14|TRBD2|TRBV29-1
CSAVSSGDSYEQYF
TGCAGCGCTGTGAGTAGCGGGGACTCCTACGAGCAGTACTTC
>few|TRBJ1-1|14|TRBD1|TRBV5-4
CASSTGGGNTEAFF
TGTGCCAGCAGCACAGGGGGTGGGAACACTGAAGCTTTCTTT
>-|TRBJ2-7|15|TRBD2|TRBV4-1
CASREGGGPPYEQYF
TGCGCCAGCAGGGAGGGCGGGGGGCCCCCCTACGAGCAGTACTTC
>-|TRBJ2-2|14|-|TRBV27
CASSRSGGPGELFF
TGTGCCAGCAGTCGCTCCGGGGGTCCCGGGGAGCTGTTTTTT
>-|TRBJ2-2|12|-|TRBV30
CAWSHQHRGAVF
TGTGCCTGGAGCCACCAACACCGGGGAGCTGTTTTT
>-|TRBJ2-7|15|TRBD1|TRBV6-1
CASSEPGQGTYEQYF
TGTGCCAGCAGTGAACCGGGACAGGGGACCTACGAGCAGTACTTC
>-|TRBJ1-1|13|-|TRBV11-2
CASSLVRVAEAFF
TGTGCCAGCAGCTTAGTCAGGGTTGCTGAAGCTTTCTTT
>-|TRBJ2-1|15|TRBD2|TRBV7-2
CASSLVTSGFDEQFF
TGTGCCAGCAGCCTGGTGACTAGCGGTTTCGATGAGCAGTTCTTC
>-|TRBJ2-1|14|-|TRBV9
CASSPSGSYNEQFF
TGTGCCAGCAGCCCCTCGGGCTCCTACAATGAGCAGTTCTTC
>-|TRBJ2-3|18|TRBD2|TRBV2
CASSENTSGRARTDTQYF
TGTGCCAGCAGTGAAAATACTAGTGGGAGGGCCCGCACAGATACGCAGTATTTT
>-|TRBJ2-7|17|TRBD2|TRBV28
CASSSGLAGGRKSEQYF
TGTGCCAGCAGTTCGGGACTAGCGGGAGGGCGGAAAAGCGAGCAGTACTTC
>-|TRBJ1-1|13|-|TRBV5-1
CASSLAVNTEAFF
TGCGCCAGCAGCTTGGCGGTGAACACTGAAGCTTTCTTT
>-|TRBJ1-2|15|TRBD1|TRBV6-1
CASSLGGGGVWGYTF
TGTGCCAGCAGTTTGGGCGGAGGGGGCGTTTGGGGCTACACCTTC
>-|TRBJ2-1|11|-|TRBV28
CASPSGNEQFF
TGTGCCAGCCCCTCGGGCAATGAGCAGTTCTTC
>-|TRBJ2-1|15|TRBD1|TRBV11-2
CASSLGQGGYNEQFF
TGTGCCAGCAGCCTAGGACAGGGGGGCTACAATGAGCAGTTCTTC
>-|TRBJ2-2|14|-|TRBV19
CATRVDSSPGELFF
TGTGCCACGCGGGTAGATTCGTCCCCGGGGGAGCTGTTTTTT
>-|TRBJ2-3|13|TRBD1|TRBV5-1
CASSFRGTDTQYF
TGCGCCAGCAGCTTCAGGGGGACAGATACGCAGTATTTT
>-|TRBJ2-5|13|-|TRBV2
CASSGGHQETQYF
TGTGCCAGCAGTGGGGGACATCAAGAGACCCAGTACTTC
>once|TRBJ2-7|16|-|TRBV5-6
CASSDMDGRITYEQYF
TGTGCCAGCAGCGACATGGACGGAAGAATTACCTACGAGCAGTACTTC
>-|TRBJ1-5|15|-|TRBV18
CASSRTWGGLQPQHF
TGTGCCAGCTCACGGACTTGGGGGGGCCTTCAGCCCCAGCATTTT
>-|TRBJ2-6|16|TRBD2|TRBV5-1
CASSGSGISGANVLTF
TGCGCCAGCAGCGGTAGCGGGATTTCTGGGGCCAACGTCCTGACTTTC
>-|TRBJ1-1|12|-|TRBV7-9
CASSLVGPEAFF
TGTGCCAGCAGCTTAGTAGGACCCGAAGCTTTCTTT
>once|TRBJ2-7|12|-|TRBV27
CASSSLLREQYF
TGTGCCAGCAGTTCCCTCCTCCGGGAGCAGTACTTC
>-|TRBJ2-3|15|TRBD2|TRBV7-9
CASSISGSETDTQYF
TGTGCCAGCAGCATTAGCGGGAGTGAGACAGATACGCAGTATTTT
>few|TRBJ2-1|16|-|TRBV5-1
CASSLEGGASYNEQFF
TGCGCCAGCAGCTTGGAGGGCGGGGCGAGCTACAATGAGCAGTTCTTC
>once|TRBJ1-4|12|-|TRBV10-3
CAISESLEKLFF
TGTGCCATCAGTGAGTCGCTTGAAAAACTGTTTTTT
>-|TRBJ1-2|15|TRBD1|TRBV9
CASSVGTGEEKGYTF
TGTGCCAGCAGCGTAGGGACAGGGGAGGAGAAAGGCTACACCTTC
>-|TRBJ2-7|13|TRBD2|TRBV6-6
CAHGAGGEYEQYF
TGTGCCCACGGAGCGGGAGGAGAGTACGAGCAGTACTTC
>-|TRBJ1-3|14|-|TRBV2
CATTTEISGNTIYF
TGTGCCACTACAACGGAGATCTCTGGAAACACCATATATTTT
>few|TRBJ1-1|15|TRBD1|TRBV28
CASSSPTGGAYEAFF
TGTGCCAGCAGTTCCCCGACAGGGGGCGCATATGAAGCTTTCTTT
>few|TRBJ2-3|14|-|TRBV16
CASTQDRSTDTQYF
TGTGCCAGCACACAAGACAGAAGCACAGATACGCAGTATTTT
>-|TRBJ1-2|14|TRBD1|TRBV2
CASSSTGEIYGYTF
TGTGCCAGCAGCTCAACAGGGGAAATCTATGGCTACACCTTC
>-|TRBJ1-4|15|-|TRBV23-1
CASSQSWRSEEKLFF
TGCGCCAGCAGTCAGTCTTGGAGGAGTGAGGAAAAACTGTTTTTT
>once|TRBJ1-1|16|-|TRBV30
CASKGSTEGFNTEAFF
TGTGCCTCAAAGGGCTCCACAGAGGGGTTTAACACTGAAGCTTTCTTT
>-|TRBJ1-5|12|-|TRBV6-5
CASSPTNQPQHF
TGTGCCAGCAGCCCTACCAATCAGCCCCAGCATTTT
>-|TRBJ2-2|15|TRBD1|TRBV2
CASSEGQTNTGELFF
TGTGCCAGCAGTGAGGGACAGACGAACACCGGGGAGCTGTTTTTT
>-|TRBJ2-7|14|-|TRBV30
CAWSTGHLSYEQYF
TGTGCCTGGAGTACGGGACACCTATCCTACGAGCAGTACTTC
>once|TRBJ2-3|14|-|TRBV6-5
CAATRGGNTDTQYF
TGTGCCGCAACGCGGGGCGGGAACACAGATACGCAGTATTTT
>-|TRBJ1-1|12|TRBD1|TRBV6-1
CASRYVDRAQKF
TGTGCCAGCAGATACGTGGACAGGGCCCAGAAGTTT
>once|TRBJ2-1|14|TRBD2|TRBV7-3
CASSGLAGRREQFF
TGTGCCAGCAGCGGACTAGCGGGACGTCGAGAGCAGTTCTTC
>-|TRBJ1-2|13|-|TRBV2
CASTLAPEYGYTF
TGTGCCAGCACCCTGGCCCCAGAGTATGGCTACACCTTC
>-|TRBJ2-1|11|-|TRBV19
CASLGHNEQFF
TGTGCCAGTCTTGGACACAATGAGCAGTTCTTC
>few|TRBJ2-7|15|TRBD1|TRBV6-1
CASRESDRYSYEQYF
TGTGCCAGCAGGGAATCGGACAGGTACTCCTACGAGCAGTACTTC